This T cell receptor beta chain was profiled in a study of blood T cell repertoires in COVID-19 (dated by TCRdb to the early 2020s). As for the study more broadly: Collaborator samples came from the United States, Italy and Spain and covered acute and convalescent phases of COVID-19. The prospective study material was composed of cDNA or gDNA derived from T cells, B-cell-depleted T cells, or PBMCs. The repertoires were released in a freely available public database intended as a resource for research on the immune response to SARS-CoV-2. The sample metadata nearly always contained a de-identified subject ID, COVID-19 status, age in years and sex. Subjects who had been exposed to COVID-19, were actively infected with it, or had recovered from it provided the deeply sampled blood TCRbeta repertoires that made up the dataset. Samples were obtained from the ongoing ImmuneRACE study (first 160 participants) and from over 1,000 subjects provided by 6 global collaborators. Where available, HLA class I and class II types were obtained from metadata supplied by the sample provider rather than from assay-based typing.

About this clone: Its specific antigen is unknown. Base qualities are not provided; no much larger clone lies one nucleotide away.

V is clipped by 4 bases and J by 8 bases, and the sequence between their germline boundaries is 20 bases long. Based on the germline V gene, the CDR1 and CDR2 sequences are SQVTM and ANQGSEA. The CDR3, from cysteine to phenylalanine, totals 15 residues. The read is trimmed to its CDR3 DNA, 45 bases read in frame from base 1. TCRbeta CDR3 regions were amplified from genomic DNA using the immunoSEQ Assay, a bias-controlled multiplex PCR. For the original study's pipeline: Within the assay, amplification of reference gene primers was used to estimate how many nucleated cells each sample contained. To quantify the absolute abundance of each unique TCRbeta CDR3 rearrangement, sequence reads were collapsed and filtered. For each sample, productive Simpson clonality was calculated as the square root of Simpson's diversity index across productive rearrangements. Entries here come from immuneACCESS through TCRdb and include only in-frame sequences with V and J called. Some clones fail to appear in such tables; in the studies checked, an unresolved V gene covers under half of the shortfall, and the cause of the remainder is unknown. The DNA was the basis for D and trimming; V, J and clone size are from that table. This sample comprises 300,000 to 500,000 clones, roughly 90% of them detected only once. In total, the top ten clones hold approximately 1% of the sample.

Participants in the prospective study were enrolled through a virtual design, were aged roughly 18 to 100 years, and lived in about two dozen United States geographic areas. In the prospective study, participants were assigned to cohorts based on the clinical history participants reported in a screening survey and a study questionnaire. Each participant in the prospective study had whole blood, serum and a nasopharyngeal or oropharyngeal swab collected by mobile phlebotomists. Additional blood draws and questionnaires over an approximately two-month period could optionally be provided by prospective study participants. Before DNA extraction, blood samples from the prospective study were shipped at room temperature or frozen. Paper-wide results and their limitations: Clinical and demographic metadata were provided uncurated, with the amount varying by source and participant.

The sequence links TRBV29-1 to TRBJ1-4; no D gene call is confident. Source material: PBMCs or T cells enriched from blood (not recorded which). The TCR sequence derives from a woman aged 25 to 39 with acute COVID-19. The nucleotide sequence reads TGCAGCGTTGGCTCCGCTAACACAGCCAGCGAAAAACTGTTTTTT. Its translation is CSVGSANTASEKLFF.